Listed below are T cell receptor beta chains from one sample, sequenced in a study of CD8 T cells in Susac syndrome. MiXCR, run by TCRdb on the immunoSEQ multiplex PCR reads, gives a single entry per CDR3 protein. The table has about 150,000 distinct CDR3 sequences, approximately 93% seen once; the top ten hold roughly 0.094%. The sample taken for sequencing was CD4+ T cells from PBMCs. The receptors come from a human donor with multiple sclerosis. The CDR3 runs from the conserved cysteine through the conserved F or W. The order of the fields is clone size, V gene, J gene, CDR3 protein. Clone sizes are given selectively: once, few, many, or a class where the clone is expanded.

abundance: .; v_gene: TRBV28; j_gene: TRBJ1-2; CDR3aa: CASSPPHSNGYTF
abundance: .; v_gene: TRBV7-2; j_gene: TRBJ2-1; CDR3aa: CATLAGGGDEQFF
abundance: .; v_gene: TRBV2; j_gene: TRBJ1-2; CDR3aa: CASSEALQGDYGYTF
abundance: .; v_gene: TRBV19; j_gene: TRBJ1-2; CDR3aa: CASTHDRGGGYTF
abundance: .; v_gene: TRBV5-1; j_gene: TRBJ1-2; CDR3aa: CASSLMTAEGGYTF
abundance: .; v_gene: TRBV19; j_gene: TRBJ2-6; CDR3aa: CATSQGAGGANVLTF
abundance: .; v_gene: TRBV12-3/TRBV12-4; j_gene: TRBJ1-5; CDR3aa: CASSPRGPGDQPQHF
abundance: .; v_gene: TRBV18; j_gene: TRBJ2-7; CDR3aa: CASSPAGSDEQYF
abundance: .; v_gene: TRBV6-2/TRBV6-3; j_gene: TRBJ1-5; CDR3aa: CASSSANSNQPQHF
abundance: .; v_gene: TRBV5-1; j_gene: TRBJ1-2; CDR3aa: CASRRNRGPNYGYTF
abundance: .; v_gene: TRBV12-3/TRBV12-4; j_gene: TRBJ2-2; CDR3aa: CASSRTGTSGGTGELFF
abundance: .; v_gene: TRBV27; j_gene: TRBJ1-1; CDR3aa: CASSLRSGGRTEAFF
abundance: .; v_gene: TRBV6-6; j_gene: TRBJ2-7; CDR3aa: CASSYDQGGQYEQYF
abundance: few; v_gene: TRBV5-1; j_gene: TRBJ2-5; CDR3aa: CASSLGQGQETQYF
abundance: .; v_gene: TRBV7-9; j_gene: TRBJ1-2; CDR3aa: CASRKVGGSDFGYTF